These 19 T cell receptor beta chains were sequenced from one sample in a study of blood T cell repertoires in COVID-19. Data came from immunoSEQ multiplex PCR; TCRdb stores just in-frame clones and leaves some out. The sample lists 35,000 to 50,000 clones; almost 95% were seen once. Sequencing used peripheral blood. These TCRs come from a man aged 45-65 years with active COVID-19.

The V gene is TRBV29-1, the J gene TRBJ2-2; D might be TRBD1 (5 bases). V lost 4 bases, J lost 7 bases, and 7 bases lay in between. The CDR3 is made up of 11 amino acids. In germline, CDR1 is SQVTM, CDR2 ANQGSEA. CDR3 sequence: CSVADSGELFF. CDR3 DNA sequence: TGCAGCGTTGCCGACAGCGGGGAGCTGTTTTTT.

The chain carries TRBV2 and TRBJ1-6; 11 nucleotides line up with TRBD1. Trimming cost V 7 bases and J 10 bases; bases outside gene matches: 6. In germline, CDR1 is SNHLY, CDR2 FYNNEI. The CDR3 is 14 amino acids. The CDR3 is CASKPGQGGSPLHF. DNA for the CDR3: TGTGCCAGCAAACCGGGACAGGGGGGATCACCCCTCCACTTT.

The rearrangement uses TRBV5-4 and TRBJ1-1; D remains ambiguous. The CDR3 contains 14 residues. The germline gives CDR1 SGHNT, CDR2 YYREEE (reference sequence). V lost 0 bases, J lost 3 bases, and 9 bases lay in between. The CDR3 protein is CASSLDSSHTEAFF. CDR3 nucleotide sequence: TGTGCCAGCAGCTTGGACAGTTCTCACACTGAAGCTTTCTTT.

V and J are TRBV28 and TRBJ2-2; D may be TRBD2 (6 bases). V was clipped by 3 bases and J by 5 bases, with 31 bases between them. Per germline, CDR1 MDHEN and CDR2 SYDVKM. The CDR3 length is 21 residues. The CDR3 region has the DNA TGTGCCAGCAGTTTCCGGACCAGTCACCAGGGAACGGGAGTTCAGACCGGGGAGCTGTTTTTT. Protein sequence: CASSFRTSHQGTGVQTGELFF. The entire variable domain, with the rest obtained from reference TRBV28 and TRBJ2-2, is as follows: DVKVTQSSRYLVKRTGEKVFLECVQDMDHENMFWYRQDPGLGLRLIYFSYDVKMKEKGDIPEGYSVSREKKERFSLILESASTNQTSMYLCASSFRTSHQGTGVQTGELFFGEGSRLTVL.

The gene calls are TRBV28 and TRBJ2-2; D may be TRBD1 (6 bases). This CDR3 spans 14 amino acids. Germline lookup yields CDR1 MDHEN and CDR2 SYDVKM. The V and J ends lost 6 bases and 1 base respectively, with 9 bases between them. CDR3 in amino acids: CASRTQGNTGELFF. CDR3 bases: TGTGCCAGCAGAACACAGGGGAACACCGGGGAGCTGTTTTTT. The full variable domain, with the rest looked up from reference TRBV28 and TRBJ2-2, is DVKVTQSSRYLVKRTGEKVFLECVQDMDHENMFWYRQDPGLGLRLIYFSYDVKMKEKGDIPEGYSVSREKKERFSLILESASTNQTSMYLCASRTQGNTGELFFGEGSRLTVL.

The chain combines TRBV12-3 or TRBV12-4 with TRBJ2-7, with D perhaps matching TRBD1 (6 bases). The CDR3 loop spans 12 amino acids. The V end was cut by 7 bases, the J end by 4 bases, with 11 bases between. The CDR3 region is CASTPDSYEQYF. The CDR3, as DNA: TGTGCCAGCACCCCGGACAGTTACGAGCAGTACTTC.

The V gene is TRBV19, the J gene TRBJ2-7; possibly TRBD2 for D (6 bases). The CDR3 loop spans 14 amino acids. Trimming removed 6 bases at V and 4 bases at J, with 16 bases between. From germline, CDR1 is LNHDA and CDR2 SQIVND (reference sequence). The CDR3 DNA is TGTGCCAGTAGCTCGGGGGTTAGTCAGTACGAGCAGTACTTC. It is translated as CASSSGVSQYEQYF. The full variable domain, with the rest looked up from reference TRBV19 and TRBJ2-7, is DGGITQSPKYLFRKEGQNVTLSCEQNLNHDAMYWYRQDPGQGLRLIYYSQIVNDFQKGDIAEGYSVSREKKESFPLTVTSAQKNPTAFYLCASSSGVSQYEQYFGPGTRLTVT.

The V call is TRBV9, the J call TRBJ1-3; a possible D gene is TRBD1 (5 bases). Germline CDR1 and CDR2: SGDLS and YYNGEE. Trimming took 3 bases from V and 1 from J, leaving 8 bases between them. CDR3 size: 14 residues. The CDR3 DNA reads TGTGCCAGCAGCGGACAGCCTTCTGGAAACACCATATATTTT. Encoded protein: CASSGQPSGNTIYF.

This clone appeared once. The chain combines TRBV25-1 with TRBJ2-2; no reliable D call. This CDR3 has 12 residues. The V end lost 6 bases, the J end lost 6 bases, and 8 bases lay between the germline ends. In germline, CDR1 is MGHDK, CDR2 SYGVNS. The CDR3 is CASRLSAGELFF. CDR3 sequence (DNA): TGTGCCAGCAGACTTTCGGCCGGGGAGCTGTTTTTT.

This chain uses TRBV9 with TRBJ2-5; D possibly corresponds to TRBD1 (6 bases). Trimming cost V 4 bases and J 5 bases, with 15 bases left between them. The CDR3 has 14 residues. Germline CDR1 and CDR2: SGDLS and YYNGEE. CDR3 nucleotide sequence: TGTGCCAGCAGCCTCCAGGGGTTGGGGGAGACCCAGTACTTC. As protein: CASSLQGLGETQYF.

The chain uses TRBV20-1 and TRBJ1-2; D might be TRBD1 (6 bases). The CDR3 runs to 11 residues. V lost 6 bases to trimming and J lost 8 bases, with 13 bases between them. Per germline, CDR1 DFQATT and CDR2 SNEGSKA (reference sequence). Here the CDR3 DNA reads TGCAGTGCGCTACAGGGAGCCGGCTACACCTTC. Amino acids: CSALQGAGYTF.

This chain links TRBV25-1 with TRBJ2-3; 8 bases agree with TRBD1. The CDR3 runs to 18 residues. CDR1 is MGHDK, CDR2 SYGVNS, per germline. V was pared by 4 bases and J by 4 bases, with 16 bases of the junction left unmatched. As DNA, the CDR3 is TGTGCCAGCAGTGCCATGGCAAGGACAGGGTTAATCCCAGATACGCAGTATTTT. It is translated as CASSAMARTGLIPDTQYF.

The V call is TRBV24-1, the J call TRBJ2-2; unclear D gene. Germline-derived CDR1 and CDR2 are KGHDR and SFDVKD. The ends were cut back, 7 bases at V and 4 bases at J, with 6 bases in the middle. This CDR3 contains 12 residues. The chain's CDR3 is CATSRVTGELFF. CDR3 nucleotides: TGTGCCACCAGCCGAGTCACCGGGGAGCTGTTTTTT.

J is TRBJ2-3 and V is TRBV30; 11 bases align to TRBD2. The length of the CDR3 is 15 residues. After removal of 1 base from V and 5 bases from J, the junction contained 5 bases not matched to a gene. CDR1 is GTSNPN, CDR2 SVGIG, per germline (reference sequence). CDR3 sequence reads: CAWSDLAGGRDTQYF. The CDR3 DNA reads TGTGCCTGGAGTGATTTAGCGGGAGGGCGAGATACGCAGTATTTT.

The CDR3 DNA follows: TGTGCCAGTAGTATAGGTTGGGACAGGTACACAGATACGCAGTATTTT. Encoded protein: CASSIGWDRYTDTQYF. The chain carries TRBV19 and TRBJ2-3, with TRBD1 identical over 8 bases. Trimming cost V 1 base and J 2 bases; bases outside gene matches: 5. The CDR3 consists of 16 residues. Germline CDR1 and CDR2: LNHDA and SQIVND (reference sequence).

This chain joins TRBV7-8 and TRBJ2-3; the D gene is possibly TRBD2 (6 bases). The CDR3 sequence is 15 residues long. Germline CDR1 reads SGHVS; CDR2 reads FQNEAQ. Trimming removed 1 base at V and 2 bases at J, with 10 bases between. The CDR3 DNA reads as TGTGCCAGCAGCTTAGGGTTAGCGGTCACAGATACGCAGTATTTT. This translates into CASSLGLAVTDTQYF. The variable domain in full, with the rest retrieved from reference TRBV7-8 and TRBJ2-3, is GAGVSQSPRYKVAKRGQDVALRCDPISGHVSLFWYQQALGQGPEFLTYFQNEAQLDKSGLPSDRFFAERPEGSVSTLKIQRTQQEDSAVYLCASSLGLAVTDTQYFGPGTRLTVL.

This clone was observed a single time. Here the CDR3 DNA reads TGTGCCAGCAGTTTAACAAGGGGGCTCGACTATGGCTACACCTTC. It encodes CASSLTRGLDYGYTF. This sequence joins TRBV28 and TRBJ1-2; TRBD1 aligns across 7 bases. CDR3 size: 15 residues. CDR1 MDHEN and CDR2 SYDVKM come from the germline V gene. V lost 2 bases, J lost 3 bases, and 6 bases stayed unmatched.

This chain connects TRBV6-2 or TRBV6-3 to TRBJ2-3, with 7 positions matching TRBD2. V lost 5 bases and J lost 4; bases outside the gene matches: 3. Germline V lookup: CDR1 MNHEY, CDR2 SVGEGT. CDR3 length: 13 residues. The DNA for the CDR3 is TGTGCCAGCAGTCTGACTAGCTCAGATACGCAGTATTTT. Translated, it gives CASSLTSSDTQYF.

The V gene is TRBV28, the J gene TRBJ1-6; 8 bases align to TRBD1. With V trimmed by 6 bases and J by 7 bases, 14 bases remained unmatched. The CDR3 spans 17 residues. Germline V lookup: CDR1 MDHEN, CDR2 SYDVKM. CDR3 loop: CASSNHGQGAWNSPLHF. CDR3 DNA sequence: TGTGCCAGCAGCAATCATGGGCAGGGGGCCTGGAATTCACCCCTCCACTTT. The variable domain in full, with the rest retrieved from reference TRBV28 and TRBJ1-6, is DVKVTQSSRYLVKRTGEKVFLECVQDMDHENMFWYRQDPGLGLRLIYFSYDVKMKEKGDIPEGYSVSREKKERFSLILESASTNQTSMYLCASSNHGQGAWNSPLHFGNGTRLTVT.